This T cell receptor (beta chain) came from a study of cytomegalovirus exposure and HLA in healthy donors. Study-level findings and limits: The authors later found HLA-associated TCR beta chains more clonally expanded than equally common others. Most TCR sequences were seen very rarely across donors, but some public TCRs occurred in many.

The V end was cut by 4 bases, the J end by 6 bases, with 15 bases between. This CDR3 spans 14 amino acids. Germline CDR1 reads SGHAT; CDR2 reads FQNNGV. Nominal health characterized the donors when sampled, though unrecorded immune exposures were likely. Regarding this clone: Its target is not known.

Amplification used 60 Vbeta primers and 13 Jbeta primers. The method was immunoSEQ multiplex PCR; TCRdb's version includes in-frame clones alone and lacks a portion of them. The sample consists of about 82,000 clones, less than 85% of them appearing once. The sequenced sample was PBMCs. The chain employs TRBV11-2 and TRBJ1-2, with D possibly being TRBD1 (5 bases). This sequence originates from a human donor in good health. The CDR3 loop is CASSSNYDSDGYTF. As DNA, the CDR3 is TGTGCCAGCAGCTCCAACTATGACAGTGATGGCTACACCTTC. Variable domain in full (rest from reference TRBV11-2 and TRBJ1-2): EAGVAQSPRYKIIEKRQSVAFWCNPISGHATLYWYQQILGQGPKLLIQFQNNGVVDDSQLPKDRFSAERLKGVDSTLKIQPAKLEDSAVYLCASSSNYDSDGYTFGSGTRLTVV.